This TCR beta chain stems from a study of molecular identifiers for immune sequencing clone quantification. For the study at large: With replicates, the RNA of roughly 21,000 or 96,000 naive CD8 cells was split five ways and four were sequenced.

Study observations and caveats: Spiked Jurkat TCR RNA originating from one cell could reportedly be identified amid some 950,000 naive cells. Clones above 20 RNA copies held over 98% of effector molecules, under 1% in naive cells.

Details on this clonotype: Its antigen is still unknown.

For bulk TCR libraries, previously described methods and listed TCR primers were used. TCRdb ran MiXCR on the PCR reads and lists one entry per CDR3 protein. Of about 300,000 distinct CDR3 sequences detected, around a fifth appear once; the ten largest clones hold approximately 0.84%. Germline V gives CDR1 LGHNA, CDR2 YSLEER. This CDR3 comprises 16 residues. Trimming took 1 base from V and 4 from J; bases not matched to a gene: 5. The chain links TRBV4-3 to TRBJ2-5; 11 nucleotides agree with TRBD2. The sample comprised naive CD8+ T cells from blood, with Jurkat cell RNA spiked in. Specified subset: FACS-sorted CD8+CD4-CCR7+CD45RA+ naive T cells. This sequence was found in a human donor in good health. Some libraries in this study had Jurkat cell RNA spiked in. CDR3 DNA: TGCGCCAGCAGCCAAGGGGGTAGCGGGAGGGGAGAGACCCAGTACTTC. Amino acid sequence: CASSQGGSGRGETQYF.